A single sample is the source of the 29 T cell receptor beta chains below, sequenced in a study of Ad26.COV2.S vaccination and SARS-CoV-2 variants. Assay: immunoSEQ multiplex PCR; the TCRdb copy retains only in-frame clones and omits some. The table records under 600,000 clones, about nine tenths of them present only once. Treatment specified: roughly 19 received Ad26.COV2.S at low or high dose, single or two shots; roughly five received placebo; per-sample allocation not given. Day 63 after the first injection of vaccine or placebo was the sampling time. The sample consisted of peripheral blood, taken in a trial of Ad26.COV2.S vaccine versus placebo. The receptors were gathered from a person aged 18-60 years who received the Ad26.COV2.S COVID-19 vaccine or a placebo.

The V gene is TRBV4-2, the J gene TRBJ2-7, with D unresolved. The CDR3 length is 17 residues. Trimming took off 4 bases at V and 3 bases at J, with 22 bases between the two ends. Germline CDR1 reads LGHNA; CDR2 reads YNFKEQ. The CDR3 loop is CASSPQAGRPGLYEQYF. CDR3 coding DNA: TGTGCCAGCAGCCCCCAGGCTGGGCGCCCGGGCCTCTACGAGCAGTACTTC.

The rearrangement joins TRBV3-1 (or the pseudogene TRBV3-2) to TRBJ1-1; no clear D. Trimming took 1 base from V and 2 from J, leaving 8 bases between them. The CDR3 totals 14 residues. CDR1 is LGHDT, CDR2 YNNKEL, per germline (reference sequence). This CDR3 reads CASSQAHKNTEAFF. The DNA for the CDR3 is TGTGCCAGCAGCCAAGCCCATAAAAACACTGAAGCTTTCTTT.

Of note for this clone: The same CDR3 can be traced to other DNA sequences in this sample. The CDR3 protein is CATSRDGGEKLFF. CDR3 sequence (DNA): TGTGCCACCAGCAGAGATGGGGGTGAAAAACTGTTTTTT. V usage is TRBV15 and J usage is TRBJ1-4; possible D gene TRBD1, 5 bases. CDR3 length: 13 residues. Per germline, CDR1 LNHNV and CDR2 YYDKDF (reference sequence). V was pared by 0 bases and J by 7 bases, with 6 bases between.

The chain has TRBV5-1 and TRBJ2-6; possible D gene TRBD2, 5 bases. CDR1 and CDR2 from the germline V gene are SGHRS and YFSETQ. The CDR3 extends over 16 amino acids. V dropped 4 bases and J dropped 0 bases, with 11 bases sitting between them. The DNA of the CDR3 is TGCGCCAGCAGCCACGGGGTCCTCTCTGGGGCCAACGTCCTGACTTTC. This gives the protein CASSHGVLSGANVLTF.

On this clone itself: Other DNA sequences in this sample translate to the same CDR3. V and J are TRBV27 and TRBJ1-1; possibly TRBD1 for D (5 bases). V lost 3 bases and J 1 base, leaving 6 bases between the germline ends. CDR3 size: 13 residues. Germline loops: CDR1 MNHEY, CDR2 SMNVEV (reference sequence). CDR3 bases: TGTGCCAGCAGTTTTGGGGGGAACACTGAAGCTTTCTTT. Translated, it gives CASSFGGNTEAFF.

The chain has TRBV6-5 and TRBJ1-1, with 9 nucleotides matching TRBD1. The CDR3 is 15 amino acids. Trimming removed 6 bases from V and 2 bases from J; junction bases left unmatched: 7. Germline-derived CDR1 and CDR2 are MNHEY and SVGAGI. The CDR3 here is CASSWGTGKNTEAFF. CDR3 bases: TGTGCCAGCAGCTGGGGGACAGGGAAAAACACTGAAGCTTTCTTT.

The V call is TRBV9, the J call TRBJ2-3; no clear D gene. Per germline, CDR1 SGDLS and CDR2 YYNGEE. V was shortened by 0 bases and J by 4 bases, with 3 bases between the two germline ends. The CDR3 runs to 12 residues. CDR3 amino acids: CASSVVSDTQYF. The CDR3 nucleotides are TGTGCCAGCAGCGTAGTGTCAGATACGCAGTATTTT.

The CDR3 reads CASSSRGGNTEAFF. The CDR3 coding sequence is TGTGCCAGCAGCTCCAGGGGCGGGAATACTGAAGCTTTCTTT. The J gene is TRBJ1-1, the V gene TRBV5-6; D might be TRBD1 (6 bases). This CDR3 comprises 14 residues. V dropped 3 bases and J dropped 5 bases, with 14 bases sitting between them. Germline V gene lookup returns CDR1 SGHDT and CDR2 YYEEEE.

This clone was observed a few times. The chain links TRBV19 to TRBJ1-5; tentatively, D is TRBD1 (6 bases). This CDR3 comprises 12 residues. V was trimmed by 9 bases and J by 4 bases, leaving 10 bases between them. CDR1 and CDR2 from the germline V gene are LNHDA and SQIVND (reference sequence). DNA of the CDR3: TGTGCCAGCAAGCAGGGGAATCAGCCCCAGCATTTT. It yields the protein CASKQGNQPQHF. The whole variable domain, filled in from reference TRBV19 and TRBJ1-5, reads DGGITQSPKYLFRKEGQNVTLSCEQNLNHDAMYWYRQDPGQGLRLIYYSQIVNDFQKGDIAEGYSVSREKKESFPLTVTSAQKNPTAFYLCASKQGNQPQHFGDGTRLSIL.

The gene calls are TRBV7-2 and TRBJ2-7, with D perhaps TRBD2 (7 bases). The V end was cut by 5 bases, the J end by 4 bases, with 24 bases between. The CDR3 contains 17 residues. Germline V gene data show CDR1 as SGHTA and CDR2 as FQGNSA. The CDR3 sequence: CASSPTHGGGPLYEQYF. CDR3 in DNA: TGTGCCAGCAGCCCGACCCATGGGGGGGGGCCTTTGTACGAGCAGTACTTC.

The chain is built from TRBV6-5 and TRBJ1-5; 8 nucleotides line up with TRBD1. The germline CDR1 and CDR2 sequences are MNHEY and SVGAGI. The CDR3 has 13 amino acids. V was pared by 6 bases and J by 2 bases, with 0 bases of the junction left unmatched. Here the CDR3 DNA reads TGTGCCAGCAGGGACAGGGGCAATCAGCCCCAGCATTTT. This gives the protein CASRDRGNQPQHF.

The chain employs TRBV27 and TRBJ1-2; weak D call: TRBD1 (5 bases). Germline-derived CDR1 and CDR2 are MNHEY and SMNVEV (reference sequence). The CDR3 is made up of 12 amino acids. The V end lost 3 bases, the J end lost 10 bases, and 12 bases lay between the germline ends. The CDR3 spells CASSFGGTAYTF. The CDR3 bases are TGTGCCAGCAGTTTCGGGGGAACGGCCTACACCTTC.

The chain joins TRBV19 to TRBJ1-1, with D unclear. V lost 5 bases, J lost 2 bases, and 9 bases lay in between. CDR3 length: 13 amino acids. The germline V gene has CDR1 LNHDA and CDR2 SQIVND (reference sequence). The CDR3 spells CASSGGRNTEAFF. CDR3 nucleotides: TGTGCCAGTAGTGGAGGCAGAAACACTGAAGCTTTCTTT.

The chain employs TRBV6-5 and TRBJ2-3; D remains unclear. V shed 10 bases and J shed 3 bases, with 20 bases lying between them. Germline V CDR1 and CDR2: MNHEY, SVGAGI. The CDR3 runs to 15 residues. The CDR3 DNA follows: TGTGCCACCCGGCTGGGGTCGCGCAGGACAGATACGCAGTATTTT. Translated: CATRLGSRRTDTQYF.

The rearrangement uses TRBV10-3 and TRBJ1-2; TRBD1 matches at 7 bases. CDR1 and CDR2 from the germline V gene are ENHRY and SYGVKD. The CDR3 has 14 residues. V shed 6 bases, J shed 8 bases, and the junction held 12 bases outside the gene matches. CDR3 amino acids: CAIRNHDREEGYTF. DNA for the CDR3: TGTGCCATCAGGAACCACGACAGGGAGGAGGGCTACACCTTC.

The rearrangement joins TRBV19 to TRBJ2-1, with a tentative D call TRBD2 (6 bases). The CDR3 length is 15 residues. Trimming cost V 5 bases and J 2 bases, with 13 bases left between them. CDR1 LNHDA and CDR2 SQIVND come from the germline V gene (reference sequence). The CDR3 DNA follows: TGTGCCAGTAGTGCAGGACTAAACCCCTACAATGAGCAGTTCTTC. Protein sequence: CASSAGLNPYNEQFF.

The rearrangement links TRBV7-8 to TRBJ2-7; tentatively, D is TRBD2 (5 bases). The CDR3 is made up of 13 amino acids. CDR1 and CDR2 from the germline V gene are SGHVS and FQNEAQ. Trimming removed 5 bases from V and 3 bases from J, with 11 bases in between. In DNA form, the CDR3 reads TGTGCCAGCAGCACGGGATTACTCTACGAGCAGTACTTC. Translation: CASSTGLLYEQYF.

This chain links TRBV6-2 or TRBV6-3 with TRBJ2-2; D perhaps matches TRBD2 (6 bases). The CDR3 runs to 15 residues. Deletions cut 8 bases from V and 4 bases from J, with 17 bases between. Germline-derived CDR1 and CDR2 are MNHEY and SVGEGT. The CDR3 coding sequence is TGTGCCAGCGGTTCGGGCGGGACGGGCACCGGGGAGCTGTTTTTT. This gives the protein CASGSGGTGTGELFF.

The V call is TRBV28, the J call TRBJ2-5; D unresolved. Trimming left V 1 base short and J 1 base short, with 7 bases between. CDR3 size: 14 residues. Germline lookup yields CDR1 MDHEN and CDR2 SYDVKM. The chain's CDR3 is CASSLLQPQETQYF. Here the CDR3 DNA reads TGTGCCAGCAGTTTATTACAGCCCCAAGAGACCCAGTACTTC. Looking up the rest from reference TRBV28 and TRBJ2-5 gives the full variable domain: DVKVTQSSRYLVKRTGEKVFLECVQDMDHENMFWYRQDPGLGLRLIYFSYDVKMKEKGDIPEGYSVSREKKERFSLILESASTNQTSMYLCASSLLQPQETQYFGPGTRLLVL.

V usage is TRBV6-2 or TRBV6-3 and J usage is TRBJ2-3, with 7 bases lining up with TRBD2. This CDR3 has 16 amino acids. The V segment lost 3 bases and the J segment 6 bases; nucleotides outside the gene matches: 12. Germline CDR1 MNHEY, CDR2 SVGEGT. CDR3 sequence (DNA): TGTGCCAGCAGTTATTTGTTGGGGAGGGCGACGGATACGCAGTATTTT. This sequence encodes CASSYLLGRATDTQYF.

The V gene is TRBV7-9, the J gene TRBJ2-3; 8 bases fit TRBD2. This CDR3 region has 15 residues. Germline CDR1 SEHNR, CDR2 FQNEAQ (reference sequence). V shed 2 bases and J 2 bases; nucleotides not matched to a gene: 3. CDR3 residues: CASSLSGGNTDTQYF. The DNA for the CDR3 is TGTGCCAGCAGCTTAAGCGGGGGTAACACAGATACGCAGTATTTT.

The V and J genes are TRBV6-2 or TRBV6-3 and TRBJ2-5; D uncertain. Germline V gene lookup returns CDR1 MNHEY and CDR2 SVGEGT. The CDR3 sequence is 15 residues long. Trimming shortened V by 3 bases and J by 7 bases, and 18 bases separated the two germline ends. The CDR3 DNA is TGTGCCAGCAGTTATCGGAGCTACCTGATCGGGACCCAGTACTTC. Translating gives CASSYRSYLIGTQYF.

The chain has TRBV4-1 and TRBJ2-1; 7 nucleotides agree with TRBD2. The CDR3 runs 15 residues. The germline CDR1 and CDR2 sequences are MGHRA and YSYEKL. V dropped 3 bases and J dropped 0; count of bases not matched to a gene: 2. The CDR3 nucleotides are TGCGCCAGCAGCCACGGCGGGAGCTCCTACAATGAGCAGTTCTTC. This translates into CASSHGGSSYNEQFF.

The rearrangement joins TRBV6-2 or TRBV6-3 to TRBJ2-4; D unresolved. V was pared by 3 bases and J by 0 bases, with 9 bases between. This CDR3 is 15 amino acids long. CDR1 is MNHEY and CDR2 is SVGEGT in the germline V gene. The DNA for the CDR3 is TGTGCCAGCAGTTATGGGTCAGTAGCCAAAAACATTCAGTACTTC. It is translated as CASSYGSVAKNIQYF.

V and J are TRBV12-3 or TRBV12-4 and TRBJ2-4, with 7 bases fitting TRBD2. CDR3 length: 13 amino acids. Germline trimming cut 6 bases from V and 9 bases from J; bases unmatched to any gene: 8. CDR3 sequence (DNA): TGTGCCAGCAGCCCCTACACGGGGGGCATTCAGTACTTC. Its translation: CASSPYTGGIQYF.

The chain uses TRBV28 and TRBJ1-2; D might be TRBD1 (6 bases). This CDR3 spans 12 amino acids. V was shortened by 6 bases and J by 5 bases, with 10 bases between the two germline ends. Germline values: CDR1 MDHEN, CDR2 SYDVKM. DNA for the CDR3: TGTGCCAGCAGCCCAGGGGATTATGGCTACACCTTC. Protein product: CASSPGDYGYTF.

J is TRBJ1-6 and V is TRBV7-3, with D hard to call. Between the trimmed V and J ends, which lost 5 bases and 7 bases, there was a span of 12 bases. CDR1 SGHTA and CDR2 FQGTGA come from the germline V gene. This CDR3 contains 14 residues. CDR3 residues: CASSPGSGNSPLHF. The CDR3 DNA is TGTGCCAGCAGCCCCGGGTCTGGGAATTCACCCCTCCACTTT.

The rearrangement joins TRBV6-5 to TRBJ1-2, with a tentative D call TRBD1 (5 bases). The ends were cut back, 0 bases at V and 7 bases at J, with 12 bases in the middle. The CDR3 is made up of 14 amino acids. CDR1 MNHEY and CDR2 SVGAGI come from the germline V gene. This CDR3 reads CASSYSMGVGGYTF. The CDR3 DNA reads TGTGCCAGCAGTTACTCGATGGGGGTAGGTGGCTACACCTTC.

This chain links TRBV7-9 with TRBJ1-1; D is ambiguous. Germline values: CDR1 SEHNR, CDR2 FQNEAQ (reference sequence). The V end lost 3 bases, the J end lost 0 bases, and 5 bases lay between the germline ends. CDR3 length: 13 amino acids. Here the CDR3 reads CASSFSLNTEAFF. The CDR3 nucleotides read TGTGCCAGCAGCTTTTCTTTGAACACTGAAGCTTTCTTT.